The sequence of this T cell receptor beta chain was determined in a study of post-analysis software for immune sequencing data. Across the study: There were relapsing-remitting, secondary progressive and progressive-relapsing multiple sclerosis among the disease courses included. Regarding the study as a whole: With TRBV5-6, TRBV5-1 and TRBV20-1 included, five TRBV segments were more frequent in patients than in controls. Compared with controls, patients showed significantly lower normalized Chao1 diversity.

The V end was cut by 2 bases, the J end by 3 bases, with 13 bases between. Germline loops: CDR1 DFQATT, CDR2 SNEGSKA (reference sequence). The CDR3 has 14 residues. Every TCR beta cDNA library bore unique molecular identifiers. The source material, roughly 0.9 to 11 million T cells, gave rise to 450,000 to 550,000 cDNA molecules. TCRdb re-derived calls from the PCR reads in MiXCR, one entry per CDR3 protein. The sample contains roughly 730,000 distinct CDR3 sequences, just under 30% of which appear only once. This clonotype was detected only a few times. As yet, its antigen is unknown. Sequencing was carried out using blood. This clonotype originated in a girl between 10 and 17 years old with multiple sclerosis. V and J are TRBV20-1 and TRBJ2-5, with unresolved D. This chain's CDR3 is CSARLMGGKETQYF. DNA of the CDR3: TGCAGTGCTAGATTGATGGGCGGAAAAGAGACCCAGTACTTC.